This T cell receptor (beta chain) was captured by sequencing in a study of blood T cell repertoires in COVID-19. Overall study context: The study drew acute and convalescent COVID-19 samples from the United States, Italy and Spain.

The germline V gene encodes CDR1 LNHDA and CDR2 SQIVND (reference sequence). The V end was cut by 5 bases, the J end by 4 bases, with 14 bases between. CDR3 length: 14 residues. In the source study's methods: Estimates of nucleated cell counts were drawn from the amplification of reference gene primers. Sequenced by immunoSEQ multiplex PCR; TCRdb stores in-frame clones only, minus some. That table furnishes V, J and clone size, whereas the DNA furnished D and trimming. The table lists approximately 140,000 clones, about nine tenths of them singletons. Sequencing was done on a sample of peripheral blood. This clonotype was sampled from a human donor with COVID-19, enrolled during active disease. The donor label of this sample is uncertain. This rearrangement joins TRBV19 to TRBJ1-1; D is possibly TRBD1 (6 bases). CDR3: CASSPFRGGTEAFF. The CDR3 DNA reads TGTGCCAGTAGTCCCTTTCGAGGGGGCACTGAAGCTTTCTTT.